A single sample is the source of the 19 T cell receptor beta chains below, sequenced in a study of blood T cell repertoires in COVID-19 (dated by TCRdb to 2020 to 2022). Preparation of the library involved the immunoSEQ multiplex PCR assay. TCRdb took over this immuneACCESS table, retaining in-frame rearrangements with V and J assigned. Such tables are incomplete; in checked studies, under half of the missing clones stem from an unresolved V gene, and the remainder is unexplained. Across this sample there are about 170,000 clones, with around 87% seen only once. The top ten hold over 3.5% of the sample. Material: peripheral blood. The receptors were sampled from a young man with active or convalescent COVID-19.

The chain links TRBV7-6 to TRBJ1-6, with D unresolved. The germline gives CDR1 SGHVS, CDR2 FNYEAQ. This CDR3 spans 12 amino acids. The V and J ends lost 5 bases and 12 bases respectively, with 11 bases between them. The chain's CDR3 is CASSGRKEPLHF. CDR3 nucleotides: TGTGCCAGCAGCGGGCGTAAGGAACCCCTCCACTTT.

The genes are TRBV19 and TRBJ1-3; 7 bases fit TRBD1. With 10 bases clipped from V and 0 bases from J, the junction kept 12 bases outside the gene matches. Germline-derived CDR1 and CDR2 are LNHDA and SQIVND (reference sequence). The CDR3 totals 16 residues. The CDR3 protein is CATSDRAIFSGNTIYF. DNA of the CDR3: TGTGCCACTAGCGACAGGGCAATCTTCTCTGGAAACACCATATATTTT. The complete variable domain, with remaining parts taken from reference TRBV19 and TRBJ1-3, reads DGGITQSPKYLFRKEGQNVTLSCEQNLNHDAMYWYRQDPGQGLRLIYYSQIVNDFQKGDIAEGYSVSREKKESFPLTVTSAQKNPTAFYLCATSDRAIFSGNTIYFGEGSWLTVV.

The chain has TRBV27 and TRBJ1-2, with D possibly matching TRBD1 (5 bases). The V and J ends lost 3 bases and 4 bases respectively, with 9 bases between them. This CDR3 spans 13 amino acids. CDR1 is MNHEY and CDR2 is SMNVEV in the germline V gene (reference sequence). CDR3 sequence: CASSLGRTYGYTF. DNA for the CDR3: TGTGCCAGCAGTTTGGGGCGGACCTATGGCTACACCTTC.

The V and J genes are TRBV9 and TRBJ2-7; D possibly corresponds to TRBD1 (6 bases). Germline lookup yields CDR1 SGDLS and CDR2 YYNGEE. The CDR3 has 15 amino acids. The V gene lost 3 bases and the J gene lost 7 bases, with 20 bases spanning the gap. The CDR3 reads CASSGADRQAGEQYV. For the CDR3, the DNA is TGTGCCAGCAGCGGAGCCGATCGACAGGCAGGGGAGCAGTACGTC.

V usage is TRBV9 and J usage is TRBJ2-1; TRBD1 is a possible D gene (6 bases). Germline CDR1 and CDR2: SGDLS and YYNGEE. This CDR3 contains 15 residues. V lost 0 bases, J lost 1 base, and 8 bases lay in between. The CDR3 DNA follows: TGTGCCAGCAGCGTAGCTAGGGGGTCCTACAATGAGCAGTTCTTC. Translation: CASSVARGSYNEQFF.

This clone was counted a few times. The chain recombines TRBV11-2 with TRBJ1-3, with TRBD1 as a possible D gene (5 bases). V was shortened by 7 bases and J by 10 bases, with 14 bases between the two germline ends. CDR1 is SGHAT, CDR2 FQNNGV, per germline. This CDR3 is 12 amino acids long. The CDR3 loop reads CASTLQEGTIYF. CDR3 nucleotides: TGTGCCAGCACCCTACAGGAGGGGACCATATATTTT. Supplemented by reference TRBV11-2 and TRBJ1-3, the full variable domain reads EAGVAQSPRYKIIEKRQSVAFWCNPISGHATLYWYQQILGQGPKLLIQFQNNGVVDDSQLPKDRFSAERLKGVDSTLKIQPAKLEDSAVYLCASTLQEGTIYFGEGSWLTVV.

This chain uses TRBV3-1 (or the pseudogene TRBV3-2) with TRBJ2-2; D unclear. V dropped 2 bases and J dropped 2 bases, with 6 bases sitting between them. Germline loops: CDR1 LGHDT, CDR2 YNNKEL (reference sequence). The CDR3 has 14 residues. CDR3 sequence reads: CASSQTVNTGELFF. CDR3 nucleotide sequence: TGTGCCAGCAGCCAAACAGTAAACACCGGGGAGCTGTTTTTT.

The CDR3 loop reads CASSRDSPGYTF. The CDR3 DNA reads TGTGCCAGCTCAAGGGACAGTCCGGGCTACACCTTC. The rearrangement joins TRBV18 to TRBJ1-2; 7 bases are shared with TRBD1. Germline lookup yields CDR1 KGHSH and CDR2 LQKENI. The CDR3 totals 12 residues. V was pared by 5 bases and J by 8 bases, with 5 bases of the junction left unmatched.

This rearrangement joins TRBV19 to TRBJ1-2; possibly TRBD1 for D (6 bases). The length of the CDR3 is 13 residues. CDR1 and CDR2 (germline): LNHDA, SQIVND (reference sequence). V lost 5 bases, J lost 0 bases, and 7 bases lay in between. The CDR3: CASSRQANYGYTF. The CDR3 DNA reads TGTGCCAGTAGTCGACAGGCTAACTATGGCTACACCTTC.

This CDR3 reads CASTAGGVYGYTF. CDR3 bases: TGTGCCAGCACCGCAGGGGGCGTCTATGGCTACACCTTC. This rearrangement joins TRBV28 to TRBJ1-2; 8 bases agree with TRBD1. The J segment lost 4 bases and the V segment lost 7 bases, leaving 5 bases of the junction unmatched. The CDR3 is made up of 13 amino acids. Germline CDR1 MDHEN, CDR2 SYDVKM.

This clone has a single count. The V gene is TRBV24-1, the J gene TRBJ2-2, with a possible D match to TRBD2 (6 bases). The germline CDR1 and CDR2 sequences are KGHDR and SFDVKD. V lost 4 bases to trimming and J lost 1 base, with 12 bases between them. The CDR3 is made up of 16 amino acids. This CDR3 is CATSDGDWGNTGELFF. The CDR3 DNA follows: TGTGCCACCAGTGACGGGGACTGGGGGAACACCGGGGAGCTGTTTTTT.

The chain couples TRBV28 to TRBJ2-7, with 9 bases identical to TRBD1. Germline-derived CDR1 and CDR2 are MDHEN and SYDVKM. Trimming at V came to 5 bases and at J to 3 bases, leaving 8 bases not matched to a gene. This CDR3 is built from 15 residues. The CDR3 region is CASSATGTGYYEQYV. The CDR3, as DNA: TGTGCCAGCAGTGCGACGGGGACAGGGTACTACGAGCAGTACGTC.

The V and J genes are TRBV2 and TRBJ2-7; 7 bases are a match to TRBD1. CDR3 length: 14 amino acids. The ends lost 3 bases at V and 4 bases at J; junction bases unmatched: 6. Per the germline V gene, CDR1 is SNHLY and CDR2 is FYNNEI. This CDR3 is CASSEDRSLYEQYV. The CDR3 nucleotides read TGTGCCAGCAGTGAGGACAGGTCGCTATACGAGCAGTACGTC.

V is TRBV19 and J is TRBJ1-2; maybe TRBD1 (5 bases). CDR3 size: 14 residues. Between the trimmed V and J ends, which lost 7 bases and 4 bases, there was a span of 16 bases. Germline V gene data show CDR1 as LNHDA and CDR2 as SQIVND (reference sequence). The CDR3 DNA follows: TGTGCCAGTACGTTAGGGACTGAAGCCTATGGCTACACCTTC. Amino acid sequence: CASTLGTEAYGYTF.

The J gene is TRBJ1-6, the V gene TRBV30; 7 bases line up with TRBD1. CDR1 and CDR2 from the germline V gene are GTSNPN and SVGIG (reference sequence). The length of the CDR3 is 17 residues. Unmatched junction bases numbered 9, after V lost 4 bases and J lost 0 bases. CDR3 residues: CAWIPGQLSSYNSPLHF. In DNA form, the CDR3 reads TGTGCCTGGATCCCGGGACAGTTGAGCTCCTATAATTCACCCCTCCACTTT.

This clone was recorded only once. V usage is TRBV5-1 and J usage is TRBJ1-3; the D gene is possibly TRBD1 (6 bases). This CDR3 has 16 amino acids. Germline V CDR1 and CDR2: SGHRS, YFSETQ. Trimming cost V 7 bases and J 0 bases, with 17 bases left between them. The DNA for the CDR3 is TGCGCCAGCTCAGGACAGAGCTCTAACTCTGGAAACACCATATATTTT. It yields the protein CASSGQSSNSGNTIYF.

The CDR3 DNA sequence: TGTGCCAGCAGGTCAGGGACAGGGGGCGGCAATACGCAGTATTTT. This translates into CASRSGTGGGNTQYF. The chain links TRBV6-5 to TRBJ2-3; 12 nucleotides line up with TRBD1. The CDR3 has 15 amino acids. With V trimmed by 6 bases and J by 7 bases, 8 bases remained unmatched. The V gene's germline CDR1 is MNHEY and CDR2 SVGAGI.

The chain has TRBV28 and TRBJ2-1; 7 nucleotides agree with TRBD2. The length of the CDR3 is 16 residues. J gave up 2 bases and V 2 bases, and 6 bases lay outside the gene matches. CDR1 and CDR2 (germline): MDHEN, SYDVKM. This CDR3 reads CASSLPGGRPYNEQFF. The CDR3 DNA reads TGTGCCAGCAGTTTACCGGGGGGAAGGCCCTACAATGAGCAGTTCTTC.

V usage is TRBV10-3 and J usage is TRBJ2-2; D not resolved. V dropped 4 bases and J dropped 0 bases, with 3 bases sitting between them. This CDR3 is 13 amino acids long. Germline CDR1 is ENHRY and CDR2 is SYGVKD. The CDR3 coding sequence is TGTGCCATCAGTGCGGCGAACACCGGGGAGCTGTTTTTT. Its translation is CAISAANTGELFF.